This T cell receptor beta chain emerged from a study of T cell responses to AZD1222 COVID-19 vaccine. Study-level points and caveats: The repertoires were collected only after the peak T cell response. The donor cohort was predominantly white British with a female majority, and clonal diversity may have been underestimated.

Method: immunoSEQ multiplex PCR; TCRdb's copy keeps in-frame clones and lacks some. The table shows roughly 110,000 clones, with roughly nine tenths occurring only once. Note on this clone: Its antigen is unidentified.

This receptor was obtained from an adult in good health. The sample here was peripheral blood, taken on day 0 of AZD1222 vaccination.

The CDR3 DNA sequence: TGTGCCAGCAGCTTATCGCTTAAAGACAATGAGCAGTTCTTC. Translation: CASSLSLKDNEQFF. J is TRBJ2-1 and V is TRBV11-2; no definite D call. V dropped 2 bases and J dropped 5 bases, with 10 bases sitting between them. Germline V lookup: CDR1 SGHAT, CDR2 FQNNGV. This CDR3 has 14 residues.